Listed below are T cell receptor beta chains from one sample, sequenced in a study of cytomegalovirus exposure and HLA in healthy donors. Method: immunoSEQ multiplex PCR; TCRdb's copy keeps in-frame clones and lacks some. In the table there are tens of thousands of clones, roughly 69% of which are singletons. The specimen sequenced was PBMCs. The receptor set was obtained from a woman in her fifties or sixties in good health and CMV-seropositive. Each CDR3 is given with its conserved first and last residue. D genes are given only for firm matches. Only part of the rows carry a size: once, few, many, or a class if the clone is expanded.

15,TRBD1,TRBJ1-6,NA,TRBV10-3,CAISGTRDSNSPLHF,TGTGCCATCAGTGGGACCCGGGACAGTAATTCACCCCTCCACTTT
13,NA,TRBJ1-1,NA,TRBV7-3,CASSLTRVTEAFF,TGTGCCAGCAGCTTAACCAGGGTCACTGAAGCTTTCTTT
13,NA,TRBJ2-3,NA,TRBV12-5,CASGLGHTDTQYF,TGTGCTAGTGGTTTGGGTCACACAGATACGCAGTATTTT
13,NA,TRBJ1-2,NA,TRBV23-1,CASSQTGSNGYTF,TGCGCCAGCAGTCAAACAGGGAGTAATGGCTACACCTTC
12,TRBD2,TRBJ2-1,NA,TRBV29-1,CSAGTSIYEQFF,TGCAGCGCTGGGACTAGTATCTATGAGCAGTTCTTC
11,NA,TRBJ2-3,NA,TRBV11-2,CASSEADTQYF,TGTGCCAGCTCTGAGGCAGATACGCAGTATTTT
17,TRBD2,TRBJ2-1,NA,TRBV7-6,CASSEPKLARASNEQFF,TGTGCCAGCAGCGAACCTAAACTAGCGCGGGCCTCCAATGAGCAGTTCTTC
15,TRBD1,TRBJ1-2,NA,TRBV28,CASKRTGTVDHGYTF,TGTGCCAGCAAACGAACCGGGACAGTTGATCATGGCTACACCTTC
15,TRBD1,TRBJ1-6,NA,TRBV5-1,CASSQGQGGNSPLHF,TGCGCCAGCAGCCAGGGACAGGGAGGGAATTCACCCCTCCACTTT
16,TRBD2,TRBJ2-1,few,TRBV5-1,CASSLASSGAPNEQFF,TGCGCCAGCAGCTTGGCCTCTAGCGGGGCCCCCAATGAGCAGTTCTTC
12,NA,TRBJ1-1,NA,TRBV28,CASSYTAPEAFF,TGTGCCAGCAGCTATACAGCTCCTGAAGCTTTCTTT
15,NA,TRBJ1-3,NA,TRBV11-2,CASSLAGQIGNTIYF,TGTGCCAGCAGCTTAGCCGGACAGATAGGAAACACCATATATTTT
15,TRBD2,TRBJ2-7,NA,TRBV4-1,CASSQVLGGGYEQYF,TGCGCCAGCAGCCAAGTTCTCGGGGGGGGCTACGAGCAGTACTTC
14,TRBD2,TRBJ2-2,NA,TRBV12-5,CASGSGGITGELFF,TGTGCTAGTGGTTCCGGGGGGATCACCGGGGAGCTGTTTTTT
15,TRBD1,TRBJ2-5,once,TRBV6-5,CASAPEQGAVQSQYF,TGTGCCAGCGCCCCGGAGCAGGGGGCGGTACAATCCCAGTACTTC
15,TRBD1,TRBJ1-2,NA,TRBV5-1,CASSLAGDRADGYTF,TGCGCCAGCAGCTTGGCCGGGGACAGGGCCGATGGCTACACCTTC
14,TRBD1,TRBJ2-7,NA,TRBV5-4,CASSLRTGNYEQYF,TGTGCCAGCAGCCTGAGGACAGGAAACTACGAGCAGTACTTC
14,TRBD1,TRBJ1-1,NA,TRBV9,CASSVGTGETEAFF,TGTGCCAGCAGCGTAGGGACAGGGGAAACTGAAGCTTTCTTT